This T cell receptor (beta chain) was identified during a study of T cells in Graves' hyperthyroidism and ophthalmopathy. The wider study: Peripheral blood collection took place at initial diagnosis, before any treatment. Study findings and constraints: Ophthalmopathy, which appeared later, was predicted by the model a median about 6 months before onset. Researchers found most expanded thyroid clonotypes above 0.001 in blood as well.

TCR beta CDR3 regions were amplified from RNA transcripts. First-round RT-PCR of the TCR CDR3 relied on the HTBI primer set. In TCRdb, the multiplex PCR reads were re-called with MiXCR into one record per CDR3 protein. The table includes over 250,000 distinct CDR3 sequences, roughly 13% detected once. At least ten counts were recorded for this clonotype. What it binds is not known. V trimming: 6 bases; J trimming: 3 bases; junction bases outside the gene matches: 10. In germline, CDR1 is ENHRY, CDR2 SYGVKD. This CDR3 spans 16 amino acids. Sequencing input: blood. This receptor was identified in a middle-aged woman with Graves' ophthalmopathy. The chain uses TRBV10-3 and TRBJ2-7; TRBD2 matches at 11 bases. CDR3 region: CAIRVPGTSGLYEQYF. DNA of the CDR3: TGTGCCATCAGGGTACCCGGGACTAGCGGCCTCTACGAGCAGTACTTC.